A selection of T cell receptor beta chains follows, all from one sample in a study of shared clonotypes between healthy human individuals. Assay: immunoSEQ multiplex PCR; the TCRdb copy retains only in-frame clones and omits some. The data hold some 1,100,000 clones, with about 80% observed a single time. The specimen was memory CD4+ T cells from PBMCs. The receptors stem from a man younger than 35 in good health. Some clones in this sample may be carry-over from other donors' samples. Each CDR3 is given with its conserved first and last residue. The order of the fields is D gene, CDR3 length, V gene, clone size, J gene, CDR3 DNA, CDR3 protein. A D gene is named only where the DNA matches it firmly. Only part of the rows carry a size: once, few, many, or a class if the clone is expanded.

D: -; length: 14; V: TRBV11-2; size: once; J: TRBJ1-2; DNA: TGTGCCAGCAGCTTAGATAGGGGAGACGGAGGCTACACCTTC; CDR3: CASSLDRGDGGYTF
D: -; length: 15; V: TRBV5-6; size: -; J: TRBJ2-5; DNA: TGTGCCAGCAGCTTTCTTGGGGCGGGTGAAGAGACCCAGTACTTC; CDR3: CASSFLGAGEETQYF
D: TRBD2; length: 16; V: TRBV7-3; size: -; J: TRBJ2-1; DNA: TGTGCCAGCAGCGGGTTAGCGGGAGTATCCTACAATGAGCAGTTCTTC; CDR3: CASSGLAGVSYNEQFF
D: TRBD2; length: 16; V: TRBV6-6; size: -; J: TRBJ2-3; DNA: TGTGCCAGCAGTTACTCGGTCGCGGGAGTTAAGGATACGCAGTATTTT; CDR3: CASSYSVAGVKDTQYF
D: -; length: 15; V: TRBV4-1; size: once; J: TRBJ2-7; DNA: TGCGCCAGCAGCCAAGAATTTCCAGGAACCTACGAGCAGTACTTC; CDR3: CASSQEFPGTYEQYF
D: TRBD1; length: 15; V: TRBV19; size: -; J: TRBJ2-3; DNA: TGTGCCAGTAGTATCCGGGACAGGGGCCGAGATACGCAGTATTTT; CDR3: CASSIRDRGRDTQYF
D: TRBD1; length: 15; V: TRBV5-1; size: -; J: TRBJ2-5; DNA: TGCGCCAGCAGCAACACCGGGACAGGGGAAGAGACCCAGTACTTC; CDR3: CASSNTGTGEETQYF
D: -; length: 18; V: TRBV4-2; size: -; J: TRBJ1-1; DNA: TGTGCCAGCAGCCAGAGGGGGGCTGGGGCAAGGGGGTACACTGAAGCTTTCTTT; CDR3: CASSQRGAGARGYTEAFF
D: TRBD1; length: 16; V: TRBV9; size: -; J: TRBJ1-2; DNA: TGTGCCAGCAGCGTAGGGGGACAGGGGGCGTCGGGTGGCTACACCTTC; CDR3: CASSVGGQGASGGYTF
D: -; length: 16; V: TRBV6-7; size: once; J: TRBJ2-5; DNA: TGTGCCAGCAGTGGCTCAGCAGTGAAAAGCCAAGAGACCCAGTACTTC; CDR3: CASSGSAVKSQETQYF
D: -; length: 16; V: TRBV21-1; size: few; J: TRBJ1-3; DNA: TGTGCCAGCAGCAAAGTGAGGCCGGTTTATGGAAACACCATATATTTT; CDR3: CASSKVRPVYGNTIYF
D: TRBD2; length: 18; V: TRBV7-6; size: many; J: TRBJ2-7; DNA: TGTGCCAGCAGTCCAATAAGGACTAGCGGGAGGTCCACCTACGAGCAGTACTTC; CDR3: CASSPIRTSGRSTYEQYF
D: -; length: 14; V: TRBV5-8; size: -; J: TRBJ1-5; DNA: TGTGCCAGCAGCTTGCGAGGAGCCAATCAGCCCCAGCATTTT; CDR3: CASSLRGANQPQHF
D: -; length: 14; V: TRBV27; size: -; J: TRBJ2-7; DNA: TGTGCCAGCAGTTTATACGCGGGCTCCTACGAGCAGTACTTC; CDR3: CASSLYAGSYEQYF
D: TRBD1; length: 14; V: TRBV9; size: few; J: TRBJ1-2; DNA: TGTGCCAGCAGCGTAGGGACAGGGGAAGGTGGCTACACCTTC; CDR3: CASSVGTGEGGYTF
D: -; length: 12; V: TRBV5-1; size: -; J: TRBJ1-2; DNA: TGCGCCAGCAGCTTGGATCCAGCTGGCTACACCTTC; CDR3: CASSLDPAGYTF
D: TRBD2; length: 14; V: TRBV2; size: -; J: TRBJ2-1; DNA: TGTGCCAGCAGTGGGTTTATGGCGGGAGTTGAGCAGTTCTTC; CDR3: CASSGFMAGVEQFF
D: TRBD1; length: 12; V: TRBV30; size: few; J: TRBJ1-6; DNA: TGTGCTCTGGACAGGGGCAATTCACCCCTCCACTTT; CDR3: CALDRGNSPLHF
D: -; length: 15; V: TRBV28; size: -; J: TRBJ2-7; DNA: TGTGCCAGCAGTTCTGGGGGGACGGGGGAGCTCGAGCAGTACTTC; CDR3: CASSSGGTGELEQYF
D: -; length: 16; V: TRBV7-2; size: -; J: TRBJ1-2; DNA: TGTGCCAGCAGCAGGGGGACGGCGACCCAGGGTTATGGCTACACCTTC; CDR3: CASSRGTATQGYGYTF
D: -; length: 12; V: TRBV7-2; size: once; J: TRBJ2-7; DNA: TGTGCCAGCAGCTTAGGGGGGAGGGAGCAGTACTTC; CDR3: CASSLGGREQYF
D: -; length: 10; V: TRBV23-1; size: -; J: TRBJ2-7; DNA: TGCGCCAGCAGTCAAAGGGTGGAGTACTTC; CDR3: CASSQRVEYF
D: TRBD1; length: 15; V: TRBV6-5; size: -; J: TRBJ1-2; DNA: TGTGCCAGCAGTTTACAAGGGACAGGGCTCTATGGCTACACCTTC; CDR3: CASSLQGTGLYGYTF
D: TRBD1; length: 17; V: TRBV4-1; size: -; J: TRBJ2-2; DNA: TGCGCCAGCAGCCAGGAAATACGACAGGGGGACACCGGGGAGCTGTTTTTT; CDR3: CASSQEIRQGDTGELFF
D: -; length: 12; V: TRBV5-6; size: -; J: TRBJ1-3; DNA: TGTGCCAGCAGTTCCAGGGGAAACACCATATATTTT; CDR3: CASSSRGNTIYF
D: -; length: 13; V: TRBV7-2; size: -; J: TRBJ1-1; DNA: TGTGCCAGCAGCTTAGGGATAAACACTGAAGCTTTCTTT; CDR3: CASSLGINTEAFF
D: TRBD1; length: 13; V: TRBV5-4; size: -; J: TRBJ1-1; DNA: TGTGCCAGCAGCCTCCGGACAGGGAGTATAGCTTTCTTT; CDR3: CASSLRTGSIAFF